This passage covers 14 T cell receptor beta chains from one sample sequenced in a study of OX40 agonist ivuxolimab in advanced cancers. The receptor library was made with the immunoSEQ multiplex PCR assay. TCRdb's version of the immuneACCESS table is confined to in-frame rearrangements and falls short of the full clone set. An unresolved V gene accounts for under half of the shortfall where checked; the remainder is of unknown origin. The sample data list about 77,000 clones, and 94% of these were observed just once. Approximately 20% of the sample goes to the ten largest clones. Sequencing used CD4+ or CD8+ T cells sorted from blood, obtained in a trial of the OX40 agonist ivuxolimab. These receptors were obtained from an adult with an advanced solid tumor such as melanoma, head and neck, liver or kidney cancer.

The chain uses TRBV7-6 and TRBJ2-1; 11 bases fit TRBD2. V lost 2 bases to trimming and J lost 7 bases; unmatched junction nucleotides: 7. The CDR3 has 16 amino acids. Germline loops: CDR1 SGHVS, CDR2 FNYEAQ. The CDR3 nucleotides are TGTGCCAGCAGCTTAACGACTAGCGGGGCGGGGAATGAGCAGTTCTTC. It codes for CASSLTTSGAGNEQFF.

The chain combines TRBV10-1 with TRBJ1-3, with D unclear. This CDR3 has 14 amino acids. Germline V gene data show CDR1 as WNHNN and CDR2 as SYGVQD (reference sequence). V lost 0 bases, J lost 8 bases, and 11 bases lay in between. CDR3 region: CASSESVPGDTIYF. The CDR3 region has the DNA TGCGCCAGCAGTGAGTCGGTTCCCGGGGACACCATATATTTT.

The chain uses TRBV4-1 and TRBJ1-1, with unresolved D. The length of the CDR3 is 14 residues. Germline loops: CDR1 MGHRA, CDR2 YSYEKL. Trimming took 1 base from V and 3 from J, leaving 9 bases between them. CDR3 region: CASSQAAVYTEAFF. CDR3 DNA sequence: TGCGCCAGCAGCCAAGCGGCAGTCTACACTGAAGCTTTCTTT.

The chain links TRBV4-3 to TRBJ2-3; weak D call: TRBD1 (6 bases). The CDR3 has 18 amino acids. V lost 1 base to trimming and J lost 1 base, with 18 bases between them. From germline, CDR1 is LGHNA and CDR2 YSLEER. CDR3 residues: CASSQAVGRGVGTDTQYF. Here the CDR3 DNA reads TGCGCCAGCAGCCAAGCGGTAGGCAGGGGAGTGGGCACAGATACGCAGTATTTT.

The V gene is TRBV9, the J gene TRBJ2-7; TRBD1 or TRBD2 may be the D gene (5 bases each). CDR1 is SGDLS, CDR2 YYNGEE, per germline. With 4 bases removed from V and 1 base from J, the gap between germline ends came to 27 bases. The CDR3 has 19 residues. The CDR3 nucleotides read TGTGCCAGCAGCCACCGACCAGGGACGGACAAGACGACTTCCTACGAGCAGTACTTC. Amino acids: CASSHRPGTDKTTSYEQYF.

This sequence joins TRBV4-1 and TRBJ2-5; D gene unclear. This CDR3 spans 14 amino acids. V was cut by 5 bases and J by 4 bases, with 14 bases left in between. CDR1 is MGHRA, CDR2 YSYEKL, per germline. The CDR3 loop is CASSGLDIRETQYF. The CDR3 DNA is TGCGCCAGCAGCGGGCTAGATATCAGAGAGACCCAGTACTTC.

V is TRBV6-5 and J is TRBJ1-5; weak D call: TRBD1 (6 bases). There are 14 residues in the CDR3. From germline, CDR1 is MNHEY and CDR2 SVGAGI. Trimming removed 5 bases at V and 4 bases at J, with 12 bases between. CDR3 loop: CASSAGQRNQPQHF. The DNA of the CDR3 is TGTGCCAGCAGTGCTGGACAGAGAAATCAGCCCCAGCATTTT.

The V and J genes are TRBV4-1 and TRBJ2-7; no clear D. Germline V gene lookup returns CDR1 MGHRA and CDR2 YSYEKL. The V gene lost 2 bases and the J gene lost 4 bases, with 9 bases spanning the gap. The CDR3 contains 13 residues. CDR3 amino acids: CASSQTESYEQYF. CDR3 DNA sequence: TGCGCCAGCAGCCAAACTGAATCATACGAGCAGTACTTC.

The chain is built from TRBV7-9 and TRBJ1-1, with D possibly matching TRBD1 (5 bases). CDR3 length: 15 residues. CDR1 is SEHNR and CDR2 is FQNEAQ in the germline V gene (reference sequence). V lost 0 bases and J lost 8, with 16 bases in between. DNA of the CDR3: TGTGCCAGCAGCTTAGCGGAGGGGTTACTAAAGGAAGCTTTCTTT. Amino acid sequence: CASSLAEGLLKEAFF.

The chain has TRBV27 and TRBJ2-3; 7 bases are a match to TRBD2. The V segment lost 0 bases and the J segment 0 bases; nucleotides outside the gene matches: 6. From germline, CDR1 is MNHEY and CDR2 SMNVEV (reference sequence). This CDR3 region has 17 residues. The CDR3 DNA is TGTGCCAGCAGTTTATCGCTGGGACTACCTAGCACAGATACGCAGTATTTT. Amino acids: CASSLSLGLPSTDTQYF.

The V gene is TRBV11-2, the J gene TRBJ2-7; TRBD1 agrees at 7 bases. V trimming: 4 bases; J trimming: 0 bases; junction bases outside the gene matches: 6. This CDR3 is built from 15 residues. Germline CDR1 SGHAT, CDR2 FQNNGV. CDR3 residues: CASSYWDSSSYEQYF. The CDR3 region has the DNA TGTGCCAGCAGCTACTGGGACAGCTCCTCCTACGAGCAGTACTTC.

The rearrangement joins TRBV28 to TRBJ2-5, with D possibly matching TRBD2 (5 bases). Gene TRBJ2-7 matches the end of the DNA better, so the J call may be wrong. Germline V CDR1 and CDR2: MDHEN, SYDVKM. CDR3 length equals 14 residues. This CDR3 reads CASKAEQTSYEQYF. CDR3 nucleotide sequence: TGTGCCAGCAAAGCGGAACAAACCTCCTACGAGCAGTACTTC.

This chain links TRBV10-1 with TRBJ1-5; D may be TRBD1 (6 bases). CDR3 length equals 20 residues. The V end lost 6 bases, the J end lost 0 bases, and 27 bases lay between the germline ends. Germline CDR1 and CDR2: WNHNN and SYGVQD (reference sequence). The CDR3 DNA reads TGCGCCAGCAGAGCCATCCCAGGGGTTCAGGAAACGGATAGCAATCAGCCCCAGCATTTT. Translation: CASRAIPGVQETDSNQPQHF.

The chain uses TRBV11-3 and TRBJ2-1, with 14 bases identical to TRBD2. Losses at the gene ends were 2 bases for V and 9 bases for J; bases not matched to a gene: 9. Germline assignment: CDR1 SGHNT and CDR2 YENEEA. CDR3 length: 17 residues. CDR3 nucleotides: TGTGCCAGCAGCTTAAATCCGGGACTAGCGGGAGTGGGTGAGCAGTTCTTC. Translating it yields CASSLNPGLAGVGEQFF. Full variable domain (remainder filled in from reference TRBV11-3 and TRBJ2-1): EAGVVQSPRYKIIEKKQPVAFWCNPISGHNTLYWYLQNLGQGPELLIRYENEEAVDDSQLPKDRFSAERLKGVDSTLKIQPAELGDSAVYLCASSLNPGLAGVGEQFFGPGTRLTVL.